Listed here is a single TCR beta chain. No antigen is known for it. The CDR3 has 16 residues. Trimming removed 3 bases at V and 7 bases at J, with 19 bases between. CDR1 and CDR2 from the germline V gene are SEHNR and FQNEAQ (reference sequence). This entry belongs to a study of cytomegalovirus exposure and HLA in healthy donors. Study information: Some 85 million unique TCRs, all from HLA-typed donors, were included in an early release of the data.

PCR involved 60 Vbeta and 13 Jbeta primers. Original analysis: An analysis that came later counted roughly 80 million unique TCR beta chains, approximately 9.9 million shared. TCRdb's copy holds only in-frame clones and misses some; the assay was immunoSEQ multiplex PCR. That table furnishes V, J and clone size, whereas the DNA furnished D and trimming. Its listing shows some 110,000 clones. The study's findings and limits: The study reported that TCR beta sequences accurately predicted HLA-A and HLA-B alleles in most subjects.

All the people who gave samples were healthy bone marrow donors. This receptor was taken from a man aged 25-40 years in good health and CMV-seronegative. Sequencing was done on a sample of PBMCs. V and J are TRBV7-9 and TRBJ2-1, with TRBD2 as a possible D gene (6 bases). The CDR3: CASSFSIRAGGNEQFF. For the CDR3, the DNA is TGTGCCAGCAGCTTCTCAATTCGGGCCGGGGGTAATGAGCAGTTCTTC.